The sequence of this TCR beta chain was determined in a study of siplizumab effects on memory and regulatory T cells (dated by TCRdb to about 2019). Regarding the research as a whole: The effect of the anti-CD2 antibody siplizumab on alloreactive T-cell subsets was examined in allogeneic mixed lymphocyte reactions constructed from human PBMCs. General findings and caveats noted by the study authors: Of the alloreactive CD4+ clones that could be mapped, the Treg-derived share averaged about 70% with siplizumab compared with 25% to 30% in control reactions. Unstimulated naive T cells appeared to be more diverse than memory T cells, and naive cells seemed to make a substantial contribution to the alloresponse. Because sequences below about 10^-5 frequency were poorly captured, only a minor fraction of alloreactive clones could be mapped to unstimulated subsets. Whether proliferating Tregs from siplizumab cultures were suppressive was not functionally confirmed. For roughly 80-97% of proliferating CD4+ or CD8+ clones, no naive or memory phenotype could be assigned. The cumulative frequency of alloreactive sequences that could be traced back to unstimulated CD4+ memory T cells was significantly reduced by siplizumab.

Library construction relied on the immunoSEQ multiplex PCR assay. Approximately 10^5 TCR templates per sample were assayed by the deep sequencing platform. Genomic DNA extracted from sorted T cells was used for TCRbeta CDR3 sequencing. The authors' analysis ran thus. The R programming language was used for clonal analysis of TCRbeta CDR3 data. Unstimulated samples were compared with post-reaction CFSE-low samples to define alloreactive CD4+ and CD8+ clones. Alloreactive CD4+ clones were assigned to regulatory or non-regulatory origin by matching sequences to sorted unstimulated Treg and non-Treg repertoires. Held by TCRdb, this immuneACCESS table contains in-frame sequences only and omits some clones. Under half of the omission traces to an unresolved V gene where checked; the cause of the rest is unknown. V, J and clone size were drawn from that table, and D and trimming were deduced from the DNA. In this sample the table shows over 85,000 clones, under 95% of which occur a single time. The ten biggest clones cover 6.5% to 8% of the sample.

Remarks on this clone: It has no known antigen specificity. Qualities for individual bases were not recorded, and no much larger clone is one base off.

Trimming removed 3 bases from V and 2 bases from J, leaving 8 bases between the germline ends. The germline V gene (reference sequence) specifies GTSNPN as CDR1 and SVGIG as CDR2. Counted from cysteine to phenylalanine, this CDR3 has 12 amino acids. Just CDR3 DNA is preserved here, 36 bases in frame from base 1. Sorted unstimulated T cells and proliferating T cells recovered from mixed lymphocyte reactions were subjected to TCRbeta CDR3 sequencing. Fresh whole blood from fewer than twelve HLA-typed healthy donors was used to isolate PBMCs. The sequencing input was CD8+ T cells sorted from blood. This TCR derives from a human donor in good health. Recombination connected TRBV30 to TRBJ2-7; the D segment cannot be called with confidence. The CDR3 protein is CAWSPEPYEQYF. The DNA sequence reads TGTGCCTGGAGCCCGGAACCCTACGAGCAGTACTTC.